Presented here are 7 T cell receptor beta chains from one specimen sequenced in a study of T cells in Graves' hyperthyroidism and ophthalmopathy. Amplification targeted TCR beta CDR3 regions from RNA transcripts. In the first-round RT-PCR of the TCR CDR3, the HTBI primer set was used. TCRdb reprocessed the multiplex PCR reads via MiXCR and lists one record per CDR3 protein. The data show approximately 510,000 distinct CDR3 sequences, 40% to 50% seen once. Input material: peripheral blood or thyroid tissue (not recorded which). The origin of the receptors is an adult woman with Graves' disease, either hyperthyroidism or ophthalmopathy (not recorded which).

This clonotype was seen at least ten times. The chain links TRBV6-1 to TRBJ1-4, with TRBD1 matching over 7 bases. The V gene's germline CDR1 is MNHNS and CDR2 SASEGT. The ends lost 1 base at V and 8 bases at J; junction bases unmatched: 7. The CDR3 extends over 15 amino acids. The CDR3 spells CASSEDRQGLEKLFF. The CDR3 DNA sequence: TGTGCCAGCAGTGAAGATCGACAGGGACTGGAAAAACTGTTTTTT.

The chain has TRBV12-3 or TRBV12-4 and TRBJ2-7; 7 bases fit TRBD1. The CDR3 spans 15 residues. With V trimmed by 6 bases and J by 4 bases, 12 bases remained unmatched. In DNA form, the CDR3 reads TGTGCCAGCAGCGCCGGGGCGACAGGGCTGTACGAGCAGTACTTC. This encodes CASSAGATGLYEQYF.

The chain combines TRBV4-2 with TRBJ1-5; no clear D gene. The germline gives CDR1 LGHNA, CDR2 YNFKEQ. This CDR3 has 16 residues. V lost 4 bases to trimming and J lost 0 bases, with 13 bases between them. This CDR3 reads CASSLPIEDSNQPQHF. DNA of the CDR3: TGTGCCAGCAGCCTACCGATCGAAGATAGCAATCAGCCCCAGCATTTT.

The chain's CDR3 is CASSITGGKGYGYTF. CDR3 in DNA: TGTGCCAGCAGCATAACAGGGGGCAAGGGCTATGGCTACACCTTC. This chain joins TRBV7-2 and TRBJ1-2; 9 bases are shared with TRBD1. The CDR3 length is 15 residues. Trimming at V came to 5 bases and at J to 4 bases, leaving 8 bases not matched to a gene. Germline V gives CDR1 SGHTA, CDR2 FQGNSA. Full variable domain (rest looked up from reference TRBV7-2 and TRBJ1-2): GAGVSQSPSNKVTEKGKDVELRCDPISGHTALYWYRQSLGQGLEFLIYFQGNSAPDKSGLPSDRFSAERTGGSVSTLTIQRTQQEDSAVYLCASSITGGKGYGYTFGSGTRLTVV.

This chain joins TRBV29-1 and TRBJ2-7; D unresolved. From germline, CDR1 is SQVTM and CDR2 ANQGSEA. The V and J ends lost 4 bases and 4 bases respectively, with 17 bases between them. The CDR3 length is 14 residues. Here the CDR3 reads CSVANPGSAYEQYF. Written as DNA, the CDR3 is TGCAGCGTTGCCAATCCAGGTAGTGCTTACGAGCAGTACTTC.

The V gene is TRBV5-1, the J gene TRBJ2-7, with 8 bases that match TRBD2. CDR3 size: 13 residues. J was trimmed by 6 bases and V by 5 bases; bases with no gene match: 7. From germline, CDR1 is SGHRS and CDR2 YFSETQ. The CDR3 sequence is CASRAGEVGEQYF. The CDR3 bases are TGCGCCAGCAGAGCGGGAGAAGTAGGCGAGCAGTACTTC. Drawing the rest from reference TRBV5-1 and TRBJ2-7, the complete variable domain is KAGVTQTPRYLIKTRGQQVTLSCSPISGHRSVSWYQQTPGQGLQFLFEYFSETQRNKGNFPGRFSGRQFSNSRSEMNVSTLELGDSALYLCASRAGEVGEQYFGPGTRLTVT.

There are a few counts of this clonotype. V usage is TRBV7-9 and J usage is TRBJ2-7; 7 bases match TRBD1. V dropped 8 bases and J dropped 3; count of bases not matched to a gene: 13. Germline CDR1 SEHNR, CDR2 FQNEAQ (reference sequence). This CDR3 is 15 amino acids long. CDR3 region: CASLTMGQPIYEQYF. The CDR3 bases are TGTGCCAGCCTAACGATGGGACAGCCGATCTACGAGCAGTACTTC.